The rows below give T cell receptor beta chains drawn from one sample of a study of PD-L1 blockade in urothelial cancer. Clones were sequenced by immunoSEQ multiplex PCR, and TCRdb holds only the in-frame ones, with some missing. Among 13,000 to 15,000 clones, 88% were seen once, and the ten largest hold nearly 15%. The specimen comprised PBMCs, sampled around atezolizumab (anti-PD-L1) treatment. The origin of the receptors is a man in his 70s with urothelial cancer. Both conserved end residues are part of each CDR3. Each record gives: clone size, D gene, V gene, J gene, CDR3 DNA, CDR3 protein. A D gene is named only where the DNA matches it firmly. A row's size may be missing; if present it is once, few, many or a size class.

abundance: .; d_gene: .; v_gene: TRBV27; j_gene: TRBJ2-2; CDR3nt: TGTGCCAGCAGTCTCCGACACACAGCCGCGGAGCTGTTTTTT; CDR3aa: CASSLRHTAAELFF
abundance: .; d_gene: TRBD1; v_gene: TRBV19; j_gene: TRBJ2-2; CDR3nt: TGTGCCAGTAGGCCGGGACAGGCTCCCGGGGAGCTGTTTTTT; CDR3aa: CASRPGQAPGELFF
abundance: .; d_gene: .; v_gene: TRBV10-2; j_gene: TRBJ1-6; CDR3nt: TGCGCCAGCAGTGCAGGGAGGAGTAATTCACCCCTCCACTTT; CDR3aa: CASSAGRSNSPLHF
abundance: .; d_gene: .; v_gene: TRBV15; j_gene: TRBJ2-3; CDR3nt: TGTGCCACCAGCACCTCCCCAGGGACTGCAGATACGCAGTATTTT; CDR3aa: CATSTSPGTADTQYF
abundance: .; d_gene: .; v_gene: TRBV11-2; j_gene: TRBJ2-1; CDR3nt: TGTGCCAGCAGCTACCCCTATGACAATGAGCAGTTCTTC; CDR3aa: CASSYPYDNEQFF
abundance: .; d_gene: .; v_gene: TRBV15; j_gene: TRBJ2-1; CDR3nt: TGTGCCACCAGCAGAGGTACTAGCATCAATGAGCAGTTCTTC; CDR3aa: CATSRGTSINEQFF
abundance: .; d_gene: TRBD2; v_gene: TRBV5-1; j_gene: TRBJ2-5; CDR3nt: TGCGCCAGCAGCTTGCAGCCAGCGGGGGGCGGAGGAGAGACCCAGTACTTC; CDR3aa: CASSLQPAGGGGETQYF
abundance: .; d_gene: TRBD1; v_gene: TRBV5-1; j_gene: TRBJ2-7; CDR3nt: TGCGCCAGCAGCTGGGACAGCTTCTACGAGCAGTACTTC; CDR3aa: CASSWDSFYEQYF
abundance: .; d_gene: TRBD1; v_gene: TRBV4-1; j_gene: TRBJ2-5; CDR3nt: TGCGCCAGCAGCCAAGACATCCCACAGGGGTTGGAGACCCAGTACTTC; CDR3aa: CASSQDIPQGLETQYF
abundance: once; d_gene: TRBD1; v_gene: TRBV9; j_gene: TRBJ2-3; CDR3nt: TGTGCCAGCAGCGTAGTGGGACAGGGGGCGGGCACAGATACGCAGTATTTT; CDR3aa: CASSVVGQGAGTDTQYF
abundance: .; d_gene: TRBD1; v_gene: TRBV6-5; j_gene: TRBJ2-7; CDR3nt: TGTGCCAGCAGTTCCTCGGGGACAGGGGGTACCTACGAGCAGTACTTC; CDR3aa: CASSSSGTGGTYEQYF
abundance: .; d_gene: TRBD1; v_gene: TRBV7-8; j_gene: TRBJ1-6; CDR3nt: TGTGCCAGCAGCTTCCGGACAGGGGATTCACCCCTCCACTTT; CDR3aa: CASSFRTGDSPLHF
abundance: .; d_gene: TRBD1; v_gene: TRBV19; j_gene: TRBJ2-4; CDR3nt: TGTGCCAGTAGGCGGACAGGCCTGAAAAACATTCAGTACTTC; CDR3aa: CASRRTGLKNIQYF
abundance: .; d_gene: .; v_gene: TRBV5-1; j_gene: TRBJ1-2; CDR3nt: TGCGCCAGCAGCTTGGATCGGAGGGGGGGTGGCTACACCTTC; CDR3aa: CASSLDRRGGGYTF
abundance: few; d_gene: TRBD1; v_gene: TRBV19; j_gene: TRBJ2-7; CDR3nt: TGTGCCAGCCGGGACAGGGGAAGGTACGAGCAGTACTTC; CDR3aa: CASRDRGRYEQYF
abundance: .; d_gene: .; v_gene: TRBV2; j_gene: TRBJ1-2; CDR3nt: TGTGCCAGCAGTGAATCGATTAAGGACGCCCAAAGGGGTGGCTACACCTTC; CDR3aa: CASSESIKDAQRGGYTF
abundance: .; d_gene: TRBD2; v_gene: TRBV5-4; j_gene: TRBJ2-3; CDR3nt: TGTGCCAGCAGCCTCCGGACTAGCGGGGGATACACAGATACGCAGTATTTT; CDR3aa: CASSLRTSGGYTDTQYF
abundance: .; d_gene: TRBD1; v_gene: TRBV5-1; j_gene: TRBJ1-1; CDR3nt: TGCGCCAGCAGCTTAACAGGGGCCGGGAACACTGAAGCTTTCTTT; CDR3aa: CASSLTGAGNTEAFF
abundance: .; d_gene: TRBD1; v_gene: TRBV4-2; j_gene: TRBJ2-7; CDR3nt: TGTGCCAGCAGCCAAGGAGGCTCGGGACAGGGATACGAGCAGTACTTC; CDR3aa: CASSQGGSGQGYEQYF
abundance: .; d_gene: .; v_gene: TRBV7-9; j_gene: TRBJ2-5; CDR3nt: TGTGCCAGCAGCTTCTTCCAAGAGACCCAGTACTTC; CDR3aa: CASSFFQETQYF
abundance: .; d_gene: .; v_gene: TRBV10-1; j_gene: TRBJ2-1; CDR3nt: TGCGCCAGCAGTTTACGGGGAGAGAATGAGCAGTTCTTC; CDR3aa: CASSLRGENEQFF
abundance: few; d_gene: .; v_gene: TRBV4-2; j_gene: TRBJ2-7; CDR3nt: TGTGCCAGCAGCCAAGGGTCGGAAGGGGGCTACGAGCAGTACTTC; CDR3aa: CASSQGSEGGYEQYF
abundance: once; d_gene: .; v_gene: TRBV12-5; j_gene: TRBJ2-1; CDR3nt: TGTGCTAGTGGTCGCCAACTAGAATCCCCGTTCTTC; CDR3aa: CASGRQLESPFF
abundance: .; d_gene: .; v_gene: TRBV5-1; j_gene: TRBJ2-3; CDR3nt: TGCGCCAGCAGTAGGGGGACCCCCCCACACACAGATACGCAGTATTTT; CDR3aa: CASSRGTPPHTDTQYF
abundance: .; d_gene: .; v_gene: TRBV30; j_gene: TRBJ1-5; CDR3nt: TGTGCCTGGAGTGTGCCGGTAAGCAATCAGCCCCAGCATTTT; CDR3aa: CAWSVPVSNQPQHF
abundance: .; d_gene: .; v_gene: TRBV7-6; j_gene: TRBJ2-3; CDR3nt: TGTGCCAGCAGTCCCTCTAACGGGGTGGGCTCAGATACGCAGTATTTT; CDR3aa: CASSPSNGVGSDTQYF
abundance: .; d_gene: TRBD1; v_gene: TRBV5-4; j_gene: TRBJ2-2; CDR3nt: TGTGCCTGGTCCTCAGGGGGCCCAAACACCGGGGAGCTGTTTTTT; CDR3aa: CAWSSGGPNTGELFF
abundance: .; d_gene: TRBD2; v_gene: TRBV7-2; j_gene: TRBJ2-5; CDR3nt: TGTGCCAGCAGCTTAGGGAATAGCGGGTCCCAAGAGACCCAGTACTTC; CDR3aa: CASSLGNSGSQETQYF
abundance: .; d_gene: .; v_gene: TRBV4-1; j_gene: TRBJ2-7; CDR3nt: TGCGCCAGCAGCCAAGTGGGGCTCGAAGGCGAGCAGTACTTC; CDR3aa: CASSQVGLEGEQYF
abundance: few; d_gene: .; v_gene: TRBV6-1; j_gene: TRBJ1-2; CDR3nt: TGTGCCAGCAGGTTTACAGGGAATGGCTACACCTTC; CDR3aa: CASRFTGNGYTF
abundance: .; d_gene: .; v_gene: TRBV10-1; j_gene: TRBJ1-2; CDR3nt: TGCGCCAGCAGTGTCGACAGAAGAGACTACACCTTC; CDR3aa: CASSVDRRDYTF
abundance: .; d_gene: .; v_gene: TRBV6-5; j_gene: TRBJ2-5; CDR3nt: TGTGCCAGCAGCCCCTCTGGGGGGAGAGGCGAGACCCAGTACTTC; CDR3aa: CASSPSGGRGETQYF
abundance: .; d_gene: .; v_gene: TRBV4-1; j_gene: TRBJ1-1; CDR3nt: TGCGCCAGCCGCCCAGGGTGGATGAGCACTGAAGCTTTCTTT; CDR3aa: CASRPGWMSTEAFF
abundance: once; d_gene: TRBD2; v_gene: TRBV5-1; j_gene: TRBJ2-1; CDR3nt: TGCGCCAGCAGCTTGGAGCGGGGGTCCTACAATGAGCAGTTCTTC; CDR3aa: CASSLERGSYNEQFF
abundance: .; d_gene: .; v_gene: TRBV5-4; j_gene: TRBJ1-4; CDR3nt: TGTGCCAGCAGCGAGACAGGTCTGGGGCGTGAAAAACTGTTTTTT; CDR3aa: CASSETGLGREKLFF
abundance: .; d_gene: TRBD2; v_gene: TRBV6-5; j_gene: TRBJ2-2; CDR3nt: TGTGCCAGCAGTTACGGTCTGGGAGGGGCCGGGGAGCTGTTTTTT; CDR3aa: CASSYGLGGAGELFF
abundance: .; d_gene: .; v_gene: TRBV30; j_gene: TRBJ1-6; CDR3nt: TGTGCCTGGAGTACCTTGGGGCCACCCCTCCACTTT; CDR3aa: CAWSTLGPPLHF
abundance: .; d_gene: TRBD1; v_gene: TRBV7-8; j_gene: TRBJ1-3; CDR3nt: TGTGCCAGCAGCTCTTACAGGGGACTGGGGGGAAACACCATATATTTT; CDR3aa: CASSSYRGLGGNTIYF
abundance: .; d_gene: TRBD1; v_gene: TRBV28; j_gene: TRBJ1-4; CDR3nt: TGTGCCAGCAGTTTTGGACAGGGGTGGGGAGAAAAACTGTTTTTT; CDR3aa: CASSFGQGWGEKLFF
abundance: once; d_gene: .; v_gene: TRBV5-1; j_gene: TRBJ2-2; CDR3nt: TGCGCCAGCAGGCTCTCATCAGGGGTCGGGAAGACCGGGGAGCTGTTTTTT; CDR3aa: CASRLSSGVGKTGELFF
abundance: .; d_gene: .; v_gene: TRBV7-2; j_gene: TRBJ1-2; CDR3nt: TGTGCCAGCAGCTTTACCCCCCCGAGAGAAGGCTACACCTTC; CDR3aa: CASSFTPPREGYTF
abundance: .; d_gene: TRBD1; v_gene: TRBV27; j_gene: TRBJ2-7; CDR3nt: TGTGCCAGCAAAGTTGGACAGGCAGGGTACTACGAGCAGTACTTC; CDR3aa: CASKVGQAGYYEQYF
abundance: .; d_gene: TRBD2; v_gene: TRBV5-4; j_gene: TRBJ2-3; CDR3nt: TGTGCCAGCAGCTTGGTGGGTAGGCTAGCGGGCACAGATACGCAGTATTTT; CDR3aa: CASSLVGRLAGTDTQYF